This is a list of T cell receptor beta chains from one sample in a study of CD8+ T cells in alopecia areata. Measured with immunoSEQ multiplex PCR; TCRdb has only the in-frame clones, and not every one. The top ten hold 12% to 15% of the sample, which has around 160,000 clones, less than 70% seen once. Material: CD4+ T cells sorted from blood, obtained at week 24, from a patient treated with tofacitinib. The receptors derive from a human donor with alopecia areata. Both conserved end residues are part of each CDR3. Each record gives: V gene, CDR3 protein.

v_call: TRBV7-9
cdr3_aa: CASSFFMLSQSYEQYF

v_call: TRBV29-1
cdr3_aa: CSVERGTSLQETQYF

v_call: TRBV29-1
cdr3_aa: CSVDRGGVVNTEAFF

v_call: TRBV29-1
cdr3_aa: CSVIEKTGIREQYF

v_call: TRBV5-1
cdr3_aa: CASSAQGPGANVLTF

v_call: TRBV30
cdr3_aa: CAWRPGWNTGELFF

v_call: TRBV27
cdr3_aa: CASSLSMTGPEKLFF

v_call: TRBV30
cdr3_aa: CAWTRQGGGYTF

v_call: TRBV29-1
cdr3_aa: CSVSGTSGGETQYF

v_call: TRBV25-1
cdr3_aa: CASSAQGGAFF

v_call: TRBV5-1
cdr3_aa: CASSWDRGSPQYF

v_call: TRBV2
cdr3_aa: CASIGGGTEAFF

v_call: TRBV29-1
cdr3_aa: CSVGQGANTGELFF

v_call: TRBV29-1
cdr3_aa: CSAVDPGDIQYF

v_call: TRBV14
cdr3_aa: CASSQGGIGELFF

v_call: TRBV27
cdr3_aa: CASSSRTASDEQFF

v_call: TRBV30
cdr3_aa: CAWSVRGYGYTF

v_call: TRBV27
cdr3_aa: CASSGTAYSRAETQYF

v_call: TRBV29-1
cdr3_aa: CSVEDPLSPGTGELFF

v_call: TRBV7-3
cdr3_aa: CASSLRGDTEAFF

v_call: TRBV30
cdr3_aa: CAWSGGQLWYQETQYF

v_call: TRBV6-1
cdr3_aa: CASSGRGPLNSPLHF

v_call: TRBV11-3
cdr3_aa: CASSSGQGVLFF

v_call: TRBV6-6
cdr3_aa: CASSRNRERGTEAFF

v_call: TRBV5-1
cdr3_aa: CASSLTPSGGADTQYF

v_call: TRBV6-5
cdr3_aa: CASGQGREAFF

v_call: TRBV5-1
cdr3_aa: CASSLAKAQETQYF

v_call: TRBV30
cdr3_aa: CAWSQDGNSPLHF

v_call: TRBV25-1
cdr3_aa: CASAGLAHTGELFF

v_call: TRBV15
cdr3_aa: CATSRDKGGYGYTF

v_call: TRBV29-1
cdr3_aa: CSVEFVDTQYF

v_call: TRBV29-1
cdr3_aa: CSVIVGGGQSGELFF

v_call: TRBV20-1
cdr3_aa: CSASDIDGYTF

v_call: TRBV30
cdr3_aa: CAWRTLGGARTEAFF

v_call: TRBV13
cdr3_aa: CASSSQGRDEQFF

v_call: TRBV25-1
cdr3_aa: CASRGFPVESPLHF

v_call: TRBV29-1
cdr3_aa: CSVDALRGNTEAFF

v_call: TRBV14
cdr3_aa: CASSQLRGRGDTEAFF

v_call: TRBV6-6
cdr3_aa: CASSPLAGDNLRELFF

v_call: TRBV29-1
cdr3_aa: CSVGALRGVDIQYF

v_call: TRBV7-2
cdr3_aa: CASSLGQVETQYF

v_call: TRBV6-5
cdr3_aa: CASSYGGRYSGNTIYF

v_call: TRBV7-9
cdr3_aa: CASSLSGDNYGYTF

v_call: TRBV9
cdr3_aa: CASSVVRGGYTF

v_call: TRBV11-2
cdr3_aa: CASSLETGGYNSPLHF

v_call: TRBV30
cdr3_aa: CAWSAPGRTSTDTQYF

v_call: TRBV29-1
cdr3_aa: CSVDASHGYDTEAFF

v_call: TRBV11-2
cdr3_aa: CASSLLQGGSPLHF

v_call: TRBV28
cdr3_aa: CASSPPVGYTGELFF

v_call: TRBV30
cdr3_aa: CAWSRDYQETQYF

v_call: TRBV5-1
cdr3_aa: CASTPRRAADTQYF

v_call: TRBV29-1
cdr3_aa: CSVDRERDGYTF

v_call: TRBV30
cdr3_aa: CARGRESTEAFF

v_call: TRBV7-9
cdr3_aa: CASSSPGTSINEQFF

v_call: TRBV6-5
cdr3_aa: CASARDMRNTMGYTF

v_call: TRBV29-1
cdr3_aa: CSAETARGSPLHF

v_call: TRBV7-9
cdr3_aa: CASSLDKDTIYF